This record looks at one TCR beta chain sequence and its context. The antigen is unknown. These donors counted as nominally healthy when sampled, but unrecorded immune exposures were likely. The sample originates from a study of cytomegalovirus exposure and HLA in healthy donors. Study-wide context: There were around 100 million unique TCR beta sequences, drawn from roughly 200 million T cells, in an earlier analysis. Study-level points and caveats: Equally common other TCR beta chains were less clonally expanded than HLA-associated ones, a later analysis found. An analysis done earlier found most TCR beta V segments productive about 90% or about 30% of the time.

Deletions cut 3 bases from V and 1 base from J, with 3 bases between. CDR1 and CDR2 (germline): SQVTM, ANQGSEA. CDR3 length: 11 residues. The PCR employed 60 Vbeta primers together with 13 Jbeta primers. Profiled with immunoSEQ multiplex PCR; TCRdb holds only in-frame clones, not every one. The sample has around 140,000 clones; roughly 79% are singletons. The TCR was taken from a young woman in good health and CMV-seronegative. Sample: PBMCs. The V gene is TRBV29-1, the J gene TRBJ1-1; no clear D. The CDR3 sequence: CSVDQNTEAFF. The CDR3 region has the DNA TGCAGCGTTGACCAGAACACTGAAGCTTTCTTT.